This record looks at one T cell receptor (beta chain) sequence and its context. The clone's antigen remains unknown. Base qualities are not provided; no much larger clone lies one nucleotide away. Thawed unstimulated PBMCs were stained for CD3, CD4 and CD8 and FACS-sorted into CD3+CD4+ and CD3+CD8+ populations. Each of the 8 studied subjects was randomized to immunosuppression withdrawal. The Qiagen DNeasy Blood and Tissue Kit was used for isolation of genomic DNA. These data belong to a study of T cell clones after liver transplantation (dated by TCRdb to the late 2010s). For the study in its entirety: The samples were obtained from ITN030ST, a randomized trial that attempted immunosuppression withdrawal within 2 years after liver transplantation. Tolerance was defined as complete immunosuppression withdrawal for at least one year with no rise in liver enzymes beyond twice the upper limit of normal. Donor-reactive T cell clones were identified by TCRbeta sequencing after a pre-transplant mixed lymphocyte reaction and then tracked in post-transplant blood. Blood samples were collected pre-transplant, then pre-randomization ahead of withdrawal, and finally post-randomization once withdrawal had either been completed or failed. Of the eight recipients, a few were HCV-positive, while the remaining recipients had been transplanted for non-autoimmune, non-viral indications. The subjects received no induction therapy and were kept on standard immunosuppression until randomization at 12-24 months post-transplant. The study cohort included 8 liver transplant recipients, of whom 3 were classified as tolerant and 5 as non-tolerant. Third party-reactive TCRbeta sequences from pre-transplant MLRs were also identified as an antigen-independent comparator for donor-reactive sequences.

High-throughput TCRbeta CDR3 sequencing of frozen genomic DNA was performed by immunoSEQ, including PCR amplification, mapping, bias correction and internal controls. Per the original workflow: Productive rearrangements were retained, and unique TCRbeta sequences were defined by the CDR3 nucleotide sequence together with the V and J gene. Donor-reactive sequences required at least 5-fold expansion in CFSE-low cells versus unstimulated pre-transplant cells and at least 0.01% frequency. Minimum frequency thresholds were set for each subject on the basis of the unstimulated sample with the lowest template count, so that a detection power of at least 90% was ensured. Jensen-Shannon divergence between the top 1000 TCRbeta sequences after and before transplant was used to measure repertoire turnover. Changes in detection of donor-reactive sequences were assessed with two-sided Fisher's exact tests. TCRdb re-hosts the immuneACCESS table, in-frame sequences only. Its copies lack some clones; in the studies checked, an unresolved V gene accounts for under half of them, and the cause for the rest is not known. V and J calls and clone size are those listed in that table; D and trimming were worked out from the DNA. The sample records roughly 53,000 clones, more than 70% of which are singletons. Approximately 10% of the sample comes from the top ten.

Ends trimmed: V by 1 base, J by 2 bases; bases unmatched to a gene: 5. The CDR3 has 17 amino acids, counting the end cysteine and phenylalanine. Of all the DNA, just the CDR3 is kept, 51 bases in frame from base 1. The germline V gene yields SGHVS for CDR1 and FNYEAQ for CDR2. On the study overall, not on this receptor specifically: When repertoire turnover was taken into account, detection of donor-reactive sequences was significantly reduced in 7 of 8 subjects for CD4 and in 8 of 8 subjects for CD8. The conclusions were preliminary, being limited by small, heterogeneous patient numbers and by non-standardized post-transplant time points. The decline in donor-reactive sequences exceeded the decline in third party-reactive sequences, suggesting partial antigen-specific deletion that was unrelated to withdrawal success. Because no allograft tissue specimens were available, donor-reactive T cells may have migrated into the graft instead of being deleted. Low numbers of available donor cells limited the measurable donor-reactive repertoire in a couple of subjects. In 5 of 8 subjects, circulating donor-reactive CD4 TCRbeta sequences decreased significantly after transplant, regardless of tolerance or HCV status.

In this chain, TRBV7-6 is recombined with TRBJ1-6; the junction holds 7 bases that match TRBD1. The clonotype originates from a human patient who received a liver transplant. After transplantation, some T cells may belong to the graft donor instead of the recipient. The sequences come from CD4+ T cells from blood, collected at the 22-month timepoint. The CDR3: CASSLEPTGTYNSPLHF. DNA sequence: TGTGCCAGCAGCTTAGAACCGACAGGGACCTATAATTCACCCCTCCACTTT.